This entry lists 11 T cell receptor beta chains sequenced from one sample in a study of blood T cell repertoires in COVID-19. Profiling relied on immunoSEQ multiplex PCR, and the TCRdb table lists in-frame clones only, not all of them. Among around 250,000 clones listed, less than 90% were seen once. The source material was peripheral blood. All receptors come from a man between 60 and 75 years old with acute or convalescent COVID-19.

The V call is TRBV6-1, the J call TRBJ1-1; D perhaps matches TRBD1 (6 bases). V dropped 3 bases and J dropped 7 bases, with 24 bases sitting between them. CDR1 and CDR2 (germline): MNHNS, SASEGT. This CDR3 comprises 17 residues. The CDR3 DNA reads as TGTGCCAGCAGTGACCCTTTCAGCGCAGGGGCGTCGGATGAAGCTTTCTTT. Encoded protein: CASSDPFSAGASDEAFF.

The chain recombines TRBV30 with TRBJ1-2; 7 nucleotides agree with TRBD1. Germline assignment: CDR1 GTSNPN and CDR2 SVGIG (reference sequence). J lost 2 bases, V lost 2 bases, and 11 bases had no gene match. The CDR3 covers 16 residues. The CDR3 is CAWSTPRQGGNYGYTF. The CDR3 DNA reads as TGTGCCTGGAGTACTCCTCGACAGGGTGGGAACTATGGCTACACCTTC.

This rearrangement joins TRBV12-5 to TRBJ1-6; TRBD1 might be the D (5 bases). The CDR3 length is 14 residues. V was cut by 1 base and J by 7 bases, with 8 bases left in between. Germline V gene sequence: CDR1 LGHNT, CDR2 FRNRAP. Here the CDR3 DNA reads TGTGCTAGTGGTTTGGGACAGCAGAATTCACCCCTCCACTTT. This gives the protein CASGLGQQNSPLHF.

The CDR3 sequence: CASGGGSGANVLTF. Written as DNA, the CDR3 is TGTGCCAGCGGCGGCGGGTCTGGGGCCAACGTCCTGACTTTC. This rearrangement joins TRBV6-6 to TRBJ2-6; D is perhaps TRBD2 (5 bases). The CDR3 loop spans 14 amino acids. Germline CDR1 and CDR2: MNHNY and SVGAGI (reference sequence). Trimming took off 8 bases at V and 1 base at J, with 9 bases between the two ends.

The genes are TRBV12-3 or TRBV12-4 and TRBJ1-4; 8 nucleotides agree with TRBD1. The CDR3 has 13 amino acids. The ends lost 4 bases at V and 7 bases at J; junction bases unmatched: 2. CDR3 amino acids: CASSSGTGEKLFF. The CDR3 region has the DNA TGTGCCAGCAGTTCCGGGACAGGTGAAAAACTGTTTTTT.

The chain links TRBV19 to TRBJ2-3; 9 nucleotides line up with TRBD2. Looked up from germline, CDR1 is LNHDA and CDR2 is SQIVND (reference sequence). V lost 3 bases and J lost 2; bases outside the gene matches: 9. The CDR3 length is 17 residues. The CDR3 nucleotides are TGTGCCAGTAGTATGAGGTTGACTAGCGGCAACACAGATACGCAGTATTTT. It codes for CASSMRLTSGNTDTQYF. Drawing the rest from reference TRBV19 and TRBJ2-3, the complete variable domain is DGGITQSPKYLFRKEGQNVTLSCEQNLNHDAMYWYRQDPGQGLRLIYYSQIVNDFQKGDIAEGYSVSREKKESFPLTVTSAQKNPTAFYLCASSMRLTSGNTDTQYFGPGTRLTVL.

The gene calls are TRBV5-1 and TRBJ2-7, with D possibly being TRBD2 (6 bases). The CDR3 has 15 residues. Trimming removed 0 bases at V and 6 bases at J, with 16 bases between. Germline loops: CDR1 SGHRS, CDR2 YFSETQ. CDR3 DNA: TGCGCCAGCAGCTTGGACGGGGGAACTGGCGGCGAGCAGTACTTC. The encoded protein is CASSLDGGTGGEQYF. Drawing the rest from reference TRBV5-1 and TRBJ2-7, the complete variable domain is KAGVTQTPRYLIKTRGQQVTLSCSPISGHRSVSWYQQTPGQGLQFLFEYFSETQRNKGNFPGRFSGRQFSNSRSEMNVSTLELGDSALYLCASSLDGGTGGEQYFGPGTRLTVT.

The rearrangement uses TRBV27 and TRBJ2-6, with a tentative D call TRBD1 (5 bases). Germline V gene sequence: CDR1 MNHEY, CDR2 SMNVEV (reference sequence). The CDR3 sequence is 17 residues long. V was pared by 3 bases and J by 0 bases, with 12 bases between. This CDR3 reads CASSFTSGISGANVLTF. CDR3 nucleotides: TGTGCCAGCAGTTTTACTTCAGGGATCTCTGGGGCCAACGTCCTGACTTTC.

The chain links TRBV7-9 to TRBJ2-1; 9 bases line up with TRBD2. The V gene end was trimmed by 6 bases and the J gene end by 5 bases; junction bases not matched to a gene: 11. The CDR3 covers 16 residues. Germline loops: CDR1 SEHNR, CDR2 FQNEAQ (reference sequence). CDR3 protein: CASRLIAGLANNEQFF. The CDR3 region has the DNA TGTGCCAGCAGATTAATAGCGGGACTAGCTAACAATGAGCAGTTCTTC. Variable domain in full (rest from reference TRBV7-9 and TRBJ2-1): DTGVSQNPRHKITKRGQNVTFRCDPISEHNRLYWYRQTLGQGPEFLTYFQNEAQLEKSRLLSDRFSAERPKGSFSTLEIQRTEQGDSAMYLCASRLIAGLANNEQFFGPGTRLTVL.

This chain links TRBV4-1 with TRBJ1-1; possibly TRBD1 for D (5 bases). Trimming took 1 base from V and 0 from J, leaving 12 bases between them. CDR1 and CDR2 (germline): MGHRA, YSYEKL. The CDR3 is 16 amino acids. In DNA form, the CDR3 reads TGCGCCAGCAGCCAAGGGCAGGGAAACATGAACACTGAAGCTTTCTTT. It encodes CASSQGQGNMNTEAFF.

The V and J genes are TRBV7-3 and TRBJ2-5; 8 bases agree with TRBD2. The V segment lost 5 bases and the J segment 5 bases; nucleotides outside the gene matches: 7. Germline CDR1 is SGHTA and CDR2 is FQGTGA. The CDR3 has 14 amino acids. DNA for the CDR3: TGTGCCAGCAGCCAAACTAGCGGTTGGGAGACCCAGTACTTC. Amino acid sequence: CASSQTSGWETQYF.